The next 15 T cell receptor beta chains were all read from a single sample in a study of graft-versus-host responses after intestinal transplantation. Only in-frame clones appear in the TCRdb table, and some are missing; sequencing was by immunoSEQ multiplex PCR. The sample carries more than 95,000 clones, approximately 94% recorded once. Their antigens remain unidentified. Specimen: unstimulated CD8+ T cells sorted from spleen or lymph node cells, collected before intestinal transplant. These TCRs come from a human donor who received an intestinal transplant.

V and J are TRBV6-5 and TRBJ1-1; tentative D call: TRBD1 (6 bases). V was pared by 5 bases and J by 8 bases, with 12 bases between. Germline loops: CDR1 MNHEY, CDR2 SVGAGI. This CDR3 contains 12 residues. The DNA of the CDR3 is TGTGCCAGCAGTCCCGGGGGGGCCGAAGCTTTCTTT. This sequence encodes CASSPGGAEAFF.

The CDR3 protein is CASSGGSYEQYF. CDR3 bases: TGTGCCAGCAGCGGAGGTTCCTACGAGCAGTACTTC. The rearrangement joins TRBV5-4 to TRBJ2-7, with D perhaps matching TRBD2 (5 bases). V was trimmed by 4 bases and J by 1 base, leaving 6 bases between them. This CDR3 is built from 12 residues. Germline assignment: CDR1 SGHNT and CDR2 YYREEE (reference sequence).

The chain links TRBV29-1 to TRBJ2-2, with D unresolved. CDR3 size: 12 residues. CDR1 SQVTM and CDR2 ANQGSEA come from the germline V gene. The V end was cut by 2 bases, the J end by 5 bases, with 6 bases between. The CDR3 nucleotides read TGCAGCGTTGAACCACCTACCGGGGAGCTGTTTTTT. It codes for CSVEPPTGELFF.

The chain employs TRBV9 and TRBJ2-7, with 7 bases aligning to TRBD2. Germline V gives CDR1 SGDLS, CDR2 YYNGEE. CDR3 length equals 13 residues. V was clipped by 4 bases and J by 4 bases; unmatched bases: 5. In DNA, the CDR3 is TGTGCCAGCAGCAGCGGGGAGGCATACGAGCAGTACTTC. It specifies CASSSGEAYEQYF.

This clone was detected once. The V gene is TRBV5-8, the J gene TRBJ2-3; 9 bases are a match to TRBD2. CDR1 is SGHTS and CDR2 is YDEGEE in the germline V gene. The ends lost 3 bases at V and 6 bases at J; junction bases unmatched: 14. The CDR3 covers 17 residues. The CDR3 loop is CASSWGGASGELDTQYF. The CDR3 DNA sequence: TGTGCCAGCAGCTGGGGAGGTGCTAGCGGGGAATTGGATACGCAGTATTTT.

This clone was detected only once. This chain connects TRBV2 to TRBJ1-1; the D gene is possibly TRBD1 (5 bases). CDR3 length: 17 amino acids. The germline V and J ends were trimmed by 11 bases and 0 bases, with 25 bases remaining between them. Germline CDR1 SNHLY, CDR2 FYNNEI. The CDR3 sequence is CAEYGVGENSLNTEAFF. The CDR3 DNA reads as TGTGCCGAATACGGCGTAGGGGAGAACAGTTTGAACACTGAAGCTTTCTTT.

The chain uses TRBV7-9 and TRBJ1-1; D is undetermined. In germline, CDR1 is SEHNR, CDR2 FQNEAQ (reference sequence). The length of the CDR3 is 15 residues. V was clipped by 1 base and J by 5 bases, with 14 bases between them. Written as DNA, the CDR3 is TGTGCCAGCAGCTTAGGAGGTGGAGGTCGAACTGAAGCTTTCTTT. Translated: CASSLGGGGRTEAFF.

The chain uses TRBV7-6 and TRBJ2-7; TRBD1 is a possible D gene (6 bases). Deletions cut 5 bases from V and 3 bases from J, with 14 bases between. This CDR3 has 14 amino acids. The V gene's germline CDR1 is SGHVS and CDR2 FNYEAQ. CDR3 in amino acids: CASSPQGFDYEQYF. CDR3 nucleotide sequence: TGTGCCAGCAGCCCGCAGGGGTTCGACTACGAGCAGTACTTC.

This chain connects TRBV5-1 to TRBJ2-7; D ambiguous. Germline V lookup: CDR1 SGHRS, CDR2 YFSETQ. The CDR3 extends over 12 amino acids. Trimming cost V 4 bases and J 0 bases, with 5 bases left between them. The CDR3 DNA sequence: TGCGCCAGCAGCGCGAACTCCTACGAGCAGTACTTC. Protein: CASSANSYEQYF. Looking up the rest from reference TRBV5-1 and TRBJ2-7 gives the full variable domain: KAGVTQTPRYLIKTRGQQVTLSCSPISGHRSVSWYQQTPGQGLQFLFEYFSETQRNKGNFPGRFSGRQFSNSRSEMNVSTLELGDSALYLCASSANSYEQYFGPGTRLTVT.

This clone appeared once. The chain joins TRBV6-6 to TRBJ2-3; 7 positions match TRBD2. V lost 4 bases and J lost 6; bases outside the gene matches: 10. Germline V lookup: CDR1 MNHNY, CDR2 SVGAGI (reference sequence). CDR3 length equals 15 residues. For the CDR3, the DNA is TGTGCCAGCAGTTTAACGGGACTATCACCCGATACGCAGTATTTT. Its translation: CASSLTGLSPDTQYF.

The chain links TRBV2 to TRBJ1-2, with 8 bases identical to TRBD1. Unmatched junction bases numbered 7, after V lost 7 bases and J lost 3 bases. Germline assignment: CDR1 SNHLY and CDR2 FYNNEI. The length of the CDR3 is 14 residues. This chain's CDR3 is CASTEAGGDYGYTF. The CDR3 DNA follows: TGTGCCAGCACGGAGGCAGGGGGCGACTATGGCTACACCTTC.

The chain uses TRBV10-3 and TRBJ1-6; a possible D gene is TRBD1 (6 bases). The CDR3 contains 18 residues. The V end lost 3 bases, the J end lost 7 bases, and 22 bases lay between the germline ends. Germline V gives CDR1 ENHRY, CDR2 SYGVKD. The CDR3 here is CAISDPTLAGGPNSPLHF. CDR3 bases: TGTGCCATCAGTGATCCCACGCTGGCGGGGGGGCCCAATTCACCCCTCCACTTT.

The chain couples TRBV10-3 to TRBJ2-7; D is perhaps TRBD2 (5 bases). The CDR3 consists of 13 residues. Germline V lookup: CDR1 ENHRY, CDR2 SYGVKD. The ends were cut back, 10 bases at V and 3 bases at J, with 16 bases in the middle. The DNA for the CDR3 is TGTGCCACCGAGGAGGCCGGGTACTACGAGCAGTACTTC. Amino acid sequence: CATEEAGYYEQYF.

The chain combines TRBV7-9 with TRBJ1-2; D unclear. There are 14 residues in the CDR3. Deletions cut 4 bases from V and 2 bases from J, with 11 bases between. Germline V gene data show CDR1 as SEHNR and CDR2 as FQNEAQ (reference sequence). The CDR3 spells CASSSLTPNYGYTF. The CDR3 coding sequence is TGTGCCAGCAGCTCCTTGACTCCCAACTATGGCTACACCTTC.

V and J are TRBV11-2 and TRBJ1-2; tentative D call: TRBD1 (6 bases). V was shortened by 4 bases and J by 8 bases, with 14 bases between the two germline ends. The CDR3 has 13 residues. Germline V gives CDR1 SGHAT, CDR2 FQNNGV. The CDR3 protein is CASSSTGYEGYTF. Written as DNA, the CDR3 is TGTGCCAGCAGCTCTACAGGGTATGAGGGCTACACCTTC.